This is a list of T cell receptor beta chains from one sample in a study of CD8+ T cells in alopecia areata. This table comes from immunoSEQ multiplex PCR, and its TCRdb copy is limited to in-frame clones, with some not included. Altogether more than 90,000 clones are present, about 60% being singletons, with the ten largest covering 2.8%. The source material was CD4+ T cells sorted from blood. The source of these receptors is a human donor in good health. Each CDR3 is given without its conserved first and last residue. Fields, in order: CDR3 length, V gene, CDR3 protein.

14	TRBV27	ASSRLQGNLAYEQY
12	TRBV23-1	ASVVGTRENEQF
13	TRBV30	AWLGQGEQGSPLH
9	TRBV25-1	ASSLWREFY
13	TRBV6-6	ASRWDTGGRYTQY
10	TRBV29-1	SGQGESGELF
13	TRBV7-9	ALDGQGEHFGEQY
13	TRBV14	ASSLGHGPSYEQY
10	TRBV2	ASGTANTEAF
11	TRBV29-1	SAQRARDEKLF
13	TRBV28	ASSLPSGGRETQY
11	TRBV11-3	ASSLGNYNEQF
13	TRBV18	ASSELQSPNYGYT
12	TRBV29-1	SVAPRVGDTEAF
10	TRBV29-1	SVEGTGVGYT
13	TRBV7-9	ASSHSGGSNYGYT
15	TRBV5-1	ASSLARDSRPLNEQY
9	TRBV21-1	AGHRLLSGY
9	TRBV29-1	SVEQQSGYT
12	TRBV7-9	ASSPGTENSPLH
14	TRBV7-2	ASSALTGGDDTEAF
13	TRBV29-1	SVEGGPSSYNEQF
7	TRBV29-1	SVENEQF